This T cell receptor beta chain was found in a study of T cells in Graves' hyperthyroidism and ophthalmopathy (dated by TCRdb to between 2019 and 2020). Broadly, across the study: Peripheral blood was collected at initial diagnosis, before any treatment. A discovery cohort of approximately 97 patients, about 40 with Graves' ophthalmopathy and fewer than 65 with stable Graves' hyperthyroidism, was used to find distinguishing TCR V-J signatures. Prospective prediction of ophthalmopathy was tested in an independent validation cohort of approximately 18 hyperthyroidism patients and 15 to 17 patients who later progressed to ophthalmopathy. The 95 to 100 discovery patients were randomly split 7:3 into training and test sets. The study also compared thyroid tissue and blood T-cell repertoires from a handful of Graves' hyperthyroidism patients. After sampling, hyperthyroidism patients received methimazole starting at 30 mg daily, and ophthalmopathy patients received high-dose intravenous methylprednisolone. The paper reports TCR Vbeta CDR3 sequencing of roughly 140 peripheral blood samples: 43 ophthalmopathy, about 75 hyperthyroidism and around 17 progressor patients.

A patient counted as having stable Graves' hyperthyroidism if no progression to ophthalmopathy occurred over 18 months of follow-up. Hyperthyroidism patients were aged 18 to 65 years and newly diagnosed, with disease duration of less than 2 months. The study excluded patients with uncontrolled infections, other autoimmune diseases, pregnancy or lactation. Diagnoses were based on clinical symptoms, serum thyroxine and TRAb, thyroid ultrasound and orbital computed tomography. PBMCs were isolated from 10 ml of fresh peripheral blood by Ficoll-Paque density gradient centrifugation. Trizol reagent was used to extract total RNA, and RNA quality was then checked on an Agilent 2100 Bioanalyzer. TCR beta CDR3 regions were amplified from RNA transcripts. The first round of RT-PCR for the TCR CDR3 was performed with the HTBI primer set and the Qiagen OneStep RT-PCR kit. Libraries were constructed in a second round of multiplex PCR, after which size selection and purification were carried out. Sequencing of the libraries was done on an Illumina HiSeq2000 using paired-end 100 bp reads. In the authors' own workflow: SOAPnuke was used to process the raw data, throwing out any read that contained adapters or uncalled bases, had a mean Phred below 15, or lacked an exact constant-primer or identifier match. High-quality paired reads were merged using COPE v1.2.5, and each unique nucleotide sequence was defined as a clonotype. Clonotypes were aligned to IMGT TRBV, TRBD and TRBJ reference segments using MiTCR v1.1. The analysis was restricted to V-J combinations with a frequency above 0.0001, which together covered over 99% of the repertoires. The TCS score was defined as F50 (clonal expansion) divided by E x V (chaos), with BLOSUM62-based TCRdist calculated between CDR3 peptides within each V-J. Welch's t-statistics and random forest reduced 450 to 600 V-J features to 13, which were used in a naive Bayes classifier (R e1071). Using fastp trimming at Q25 and MiXCR clonotype assembly, TCRdb reanalyzed the public sequencing data and kept in-frame beta chains. Rows with one shared CDR3 protein collapse into an entry with the most common genes and DNA. None of the V and J calls come from the authors' own analysis; TCRdb made them. Recorded for this sample are approximately 600,000 distinct CDR3 sequences; 15% to 20% of them occurred a single time. Together, the top ten hold less than 4.5% of the sample.

General findings and caveats noted by the study authors: In cross-validation, a model built on a 13 V-J signature told ophthalmopathy apart from stable hyperthyroidism with 85% to 90% sensitivity and 81% to 82% specificity, and in testing the same model reached 80%/75%. Sample size was not statistically predetermined, and blinding of investigators to group allocation was not performed. Most expanded thyroid clonotypes (frequency above 0.001) were also found in blood, which suggests that blood repertoires may mirror thyroid immune responses. During validation, the model predicted progression to ophthalmopathy a median of about 5.9 months ahead of onset, with 60% to 71% sensitivity and 72.22% specificity.

The table lists this clonotype with a few counts. Its antigen remains undetermined. Base qualities are not recorded, but no much larger clone differs from it by a single base. V lost 1 base and J lost 1 base, and the count of bases not matched to a germline gene is 2. The CDR3 has 15 amino acids, counting the end cysteine and phenylalanine. This entry keeps only the CDR3 DNA: 45 bases, framed from base 1. CDR1 and CDR2 are drawn from the germline V gene (reference sequence): LNHDA, SQIVND. This sequence originates from a woman aged 30 to 39 with Graves' hyperthyroidism. The receptor chain draws on TRBV19 and TRBJ2-3; a stretch of 7 junction bases matches TRBD1. Source material: blood. Read as DNA, the sequence is TGTGCCAGTAGTATAGGGGGGACAGGCACAGATACGCAGTATTTT. Its amino acids are CASSIGGTGTDTQYF.